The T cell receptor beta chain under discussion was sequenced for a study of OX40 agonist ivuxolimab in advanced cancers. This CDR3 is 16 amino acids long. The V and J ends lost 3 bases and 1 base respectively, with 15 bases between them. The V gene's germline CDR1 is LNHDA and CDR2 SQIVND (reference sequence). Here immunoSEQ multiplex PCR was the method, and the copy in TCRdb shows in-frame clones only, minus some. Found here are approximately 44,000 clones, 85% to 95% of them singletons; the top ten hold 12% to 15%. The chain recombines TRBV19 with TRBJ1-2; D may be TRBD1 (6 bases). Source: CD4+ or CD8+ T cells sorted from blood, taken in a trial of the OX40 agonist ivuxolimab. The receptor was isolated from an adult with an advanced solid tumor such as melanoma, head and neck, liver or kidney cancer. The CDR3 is CASSIDPQGNNYGYTF. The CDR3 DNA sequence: TGTGCCAGTAGTATCGATCCACAGGGAAATAACTATGGCTACACCTTC. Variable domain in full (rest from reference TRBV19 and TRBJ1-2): DGGITQSPKYLFRKEGQNVTLSCEQNLNHDAMYWYRQDPGQGLRLIYYSQIVNDFQKGDIAEGYSVSREKKESFPLTVTSAQKNPTAFYLCASSIDPQGNNYGYTFGSGTRLTVV.